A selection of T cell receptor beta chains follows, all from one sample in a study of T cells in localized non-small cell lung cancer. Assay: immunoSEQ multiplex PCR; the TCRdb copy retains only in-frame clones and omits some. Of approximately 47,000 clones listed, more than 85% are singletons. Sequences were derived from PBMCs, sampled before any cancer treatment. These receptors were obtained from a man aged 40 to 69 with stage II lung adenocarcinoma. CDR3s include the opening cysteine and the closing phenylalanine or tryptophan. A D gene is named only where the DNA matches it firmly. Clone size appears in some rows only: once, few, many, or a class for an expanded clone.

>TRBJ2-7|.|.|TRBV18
TGTGCCAGCTCACCAGCACAGGTCTACGAGCAGTACTTC
CASSPAQVYEQYF
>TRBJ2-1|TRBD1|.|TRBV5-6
TGTGCCAGCAGCTTATTTGGGACAGGGGGGAATGAGCAGTTCTTC
CASSLFGTGGNEQFF
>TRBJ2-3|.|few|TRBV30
TGTGCCTGGAGTAGCGGTAGAGCTACCCCCACAGATACGCAGTATTTT
CAWSSGRATPTDTQYF
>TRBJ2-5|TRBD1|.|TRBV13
TGTGCCAGCAGCTTAACAGGGGGAGTAGAGACCCAGTACTTC
CASSLTGGVETQYF
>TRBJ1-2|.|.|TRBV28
TGTGCCAGCAGTACCTACAGGAGCGTTGTAAGGAGCTACACCTTC
CASSTYRSVVRSYTF
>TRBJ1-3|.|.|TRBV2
TGTGCCAGCATGGTGGGACTCTCTGGAAACACCATATATTTT
CASMVGLSGNTIYF
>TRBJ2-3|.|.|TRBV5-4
TGTGCCAGCAGCTTGGGAACTAGCCAGGCAGATACGCAGTATTTT
CASSLGTSQADTQYF
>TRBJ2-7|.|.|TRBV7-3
TGTGCCAGCAGCTGGTCCCGGGCCAGACTATTGTACGAGCAGTACTTC
CASSWSRARLLYEQYF
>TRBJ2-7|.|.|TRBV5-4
TGTGCCAGCAGCACGGGACTCTCGAGCTCCTACGAGCAGTACTTC
CASSTGLSSSYEQYF
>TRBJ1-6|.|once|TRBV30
TGTGCCTGGAGTGTAGTTAATCTCTCCAATTCACCCCTCCACTTT
CAWSVVNLSNSPLHF
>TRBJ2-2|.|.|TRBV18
TGTGCCAGCTCACAGGTGCCCACCGGGGAGCTGTTTTTT
CASSQVPTGELFF
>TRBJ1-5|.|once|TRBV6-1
TGTGCCAGCAAGTGGGTAGGGAATCAGCCCCAGCATTTT
CASKWVGNQPQHF
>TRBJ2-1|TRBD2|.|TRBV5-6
TGTGCCAGCAGCCCTGGGGTAGCGGGGAACTCCTACAATGAGCAGTTCTTC
CASSPGVAGNSYNEQFF
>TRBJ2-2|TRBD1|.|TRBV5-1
TGCGCCAGCAGCTTGTTATACAGGGGGGAGTATGACGCCGGGGAGCTGTTTTTT
CASSLLYRGEYDAGELFF
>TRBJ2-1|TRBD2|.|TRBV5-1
TGCGCCAGCAGCCTGCGGGGGGTCTCCTACAATGAGCAGTTCTTC
CASSLRGVSYNEQFF
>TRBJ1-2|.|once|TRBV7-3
TGTGCCAGCAGCTTAATTCCGGACTCTGTGGGTGGCTACACCTTC
CASSLIPDSVGGYTF
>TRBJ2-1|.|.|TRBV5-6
TGTGCCAGCAGCTTGTACAGCATAAGCGACAATGAGCAGTTCTTC
CASSLYSISDNEQFF
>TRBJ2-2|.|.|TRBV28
TGTGCCAGCAGTTTAGATCGTCCCACCGGGGAGCTGTTTTTT
CASSLDRPTGELFF
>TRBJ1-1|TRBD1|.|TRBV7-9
TGTGCCAGCACCTCTCCCGGGACAGGGGTGGGCACTGAAGCTTTCTTT
CASTSPGTGVGTEAFF
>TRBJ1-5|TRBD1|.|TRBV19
TGTGCCAGTAGGTGGGACAGGGGGAATAATCAGCCCCAGCATTTT
CASRWDRGNNQPQHF
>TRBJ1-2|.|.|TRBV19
TGTGCCAGTAGTATGAACAGGGAACAGGATGGCTACACCTTC
CASSMNREQDGYTF
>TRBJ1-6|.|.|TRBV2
TGTGCCAGCAGTTCCTCAGGGGATTCACCCCTCCACTTT
CASSSSGDSPLHF
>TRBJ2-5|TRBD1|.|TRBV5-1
TGCGCCAGCAGAACAGGGGGACAAGAGACCCAGTACTTC
CASRTGGQETQYF
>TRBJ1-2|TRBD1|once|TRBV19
TGTGCCAGTAGTGCGGGGGACAGCTTCTCTAACTATGGCTACACCTTC
CASSAGDSFSNYGYTF
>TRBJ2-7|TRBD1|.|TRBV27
TGTGCCAGCAGTTCTAGGCGGACAGGGGGATTTGACGAGCAGTACTTC
CASSSRRTGGFDEQYF
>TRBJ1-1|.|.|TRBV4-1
TGCGCCAGCAGCCATCCCCCTCAGGGGTCTGAAGCTTTCTTT
CASSHPPQGSEAFF
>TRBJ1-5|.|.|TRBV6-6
TGTGCCAGCAGGGGCCCGAATCAGCCCCAGCATTTT
CASRGPNQPQHF
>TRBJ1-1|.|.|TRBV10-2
TGCGCCAGCAGCGATGACAGACCTAGGGCTTTCTTT
CASSDDRPRAFF
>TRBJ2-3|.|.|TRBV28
TGTGCCAGCGGAAGATGGGGGCGTACAGATACGCAGTATTTT
CASGRWGRTDTQYF
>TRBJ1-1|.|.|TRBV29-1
TGCAGCGTTGTTGAGGCAGGGAAGACTTTCTTT
CSVVEAGKTFF
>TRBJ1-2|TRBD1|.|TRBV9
TGTGCCAGCAGCCCCCGGACAGGGGAATTTGATGGCTACACCTTC
CASSPRTGEFDGYTF
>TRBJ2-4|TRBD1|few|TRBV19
TGTGCCAGTAGTATAGGACAGGGGATAGCCAAAAACATTCAGTACTTC
CASSIGQGIAKNIQYF
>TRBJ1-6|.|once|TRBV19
TGTGCCAGTAGGATCACGGGGGGCCCTGGGGATTCACCCCTCCACTTT
CASRITGGPGDSPLHF
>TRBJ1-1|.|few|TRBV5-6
TGTGCCAGCAGCTTGCTAGACACTGAAGCTTTCTTT
CASSLLDTEAFF
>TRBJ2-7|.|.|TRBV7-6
TGTGCCAGCAGCCCATCGGGGGCTACGAACGAGCAGTACTTC
CASSPSGATNEQYF
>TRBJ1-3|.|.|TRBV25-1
TGTGCCAGCAGTGAGGGGAGTTACTCTGGAAACACCATATATTTT
CASSEGSYSGNTIYF
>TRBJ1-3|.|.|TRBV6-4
TGTGCCAGCAGCTTCAGTCCAGGGGCTGGAAACACCATATATTTT
CASSFSPGAGNTIYF
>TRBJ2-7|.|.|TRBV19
TGTGCCAGTAGCGATTATACCTACGAGCAGTACTTC
CASSDYTYEQYF
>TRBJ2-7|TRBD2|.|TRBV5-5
TGTGCCAGCAGCCAGTCGCGGCTAGCGGTAACCTACGAGCAGTACTTC
CASSQSRLAVTYEQYF